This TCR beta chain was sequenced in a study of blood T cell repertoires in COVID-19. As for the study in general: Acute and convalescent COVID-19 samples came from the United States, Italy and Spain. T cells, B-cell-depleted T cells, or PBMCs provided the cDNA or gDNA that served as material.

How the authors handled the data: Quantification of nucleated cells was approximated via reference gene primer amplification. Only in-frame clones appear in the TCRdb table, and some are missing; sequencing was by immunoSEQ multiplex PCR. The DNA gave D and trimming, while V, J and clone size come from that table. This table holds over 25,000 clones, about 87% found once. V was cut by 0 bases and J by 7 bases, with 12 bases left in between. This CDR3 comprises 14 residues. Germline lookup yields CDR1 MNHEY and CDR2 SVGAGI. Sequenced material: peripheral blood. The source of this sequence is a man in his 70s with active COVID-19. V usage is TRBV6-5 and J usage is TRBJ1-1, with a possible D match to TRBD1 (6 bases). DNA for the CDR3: TGTGCCAGCAGTTACTCGAGGGGAGGGGGTGAAGCTTTCTTT. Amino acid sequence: CASSYSRGGGEAFF.